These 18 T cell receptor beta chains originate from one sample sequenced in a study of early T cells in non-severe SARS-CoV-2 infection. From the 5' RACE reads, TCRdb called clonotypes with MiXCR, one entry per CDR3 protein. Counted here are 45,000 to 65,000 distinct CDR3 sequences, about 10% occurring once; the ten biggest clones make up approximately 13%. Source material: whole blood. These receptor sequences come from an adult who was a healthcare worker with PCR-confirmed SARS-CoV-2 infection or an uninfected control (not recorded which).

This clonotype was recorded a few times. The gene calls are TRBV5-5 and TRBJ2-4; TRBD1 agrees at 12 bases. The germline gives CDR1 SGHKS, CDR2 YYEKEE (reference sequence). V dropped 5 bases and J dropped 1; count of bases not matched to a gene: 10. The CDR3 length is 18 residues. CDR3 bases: TGTGCCAGCAGTCCGGGACAGGGGGCGTTGGGCGCCAAAAACATTCAGTACTTC. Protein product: CASSPGQGALGAKNIQYF. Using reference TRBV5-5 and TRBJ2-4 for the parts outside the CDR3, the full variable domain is DAGVTQSPTHLIKTRGQQVTLRCSPISGHKSVSWYQQVLGQGPQFIFQYYEKEERGRGNFPDRFSARQFPNYSSELNVNALLLGDSALYLCASSPGQGALGAKNIQYFGAGTRLSVL.

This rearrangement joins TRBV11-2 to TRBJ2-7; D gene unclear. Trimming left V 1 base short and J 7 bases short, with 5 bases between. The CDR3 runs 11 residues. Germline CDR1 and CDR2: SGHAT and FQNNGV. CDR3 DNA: TGTGCCAGCAGCTTAGCCCAGGAGCAGTACTTC. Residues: CASSLAQEQYF.

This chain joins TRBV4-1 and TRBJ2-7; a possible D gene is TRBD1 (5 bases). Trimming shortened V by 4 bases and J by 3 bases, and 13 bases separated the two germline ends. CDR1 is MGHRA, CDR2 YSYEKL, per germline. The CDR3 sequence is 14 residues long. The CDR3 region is CASSPKKDNYEQYF. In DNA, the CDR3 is TGCGCCAGCAGCCCCAAAAAGGACAACTACGAGCAGTACTTC.

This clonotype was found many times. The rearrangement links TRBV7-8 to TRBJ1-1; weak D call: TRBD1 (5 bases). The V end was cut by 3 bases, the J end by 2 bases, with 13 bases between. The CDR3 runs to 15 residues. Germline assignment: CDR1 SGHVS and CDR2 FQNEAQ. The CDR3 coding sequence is TGTGCCAGCAGCTTGGTGGGGCAGGATAACACTGAAGCTTTCTTT. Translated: CASSLVGQDNTEAFF.

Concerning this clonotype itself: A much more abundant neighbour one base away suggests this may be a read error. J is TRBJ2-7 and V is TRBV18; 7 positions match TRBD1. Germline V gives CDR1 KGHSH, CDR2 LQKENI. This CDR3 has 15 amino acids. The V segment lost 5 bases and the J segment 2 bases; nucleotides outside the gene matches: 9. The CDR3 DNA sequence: TGTGCCAGCTCAGACCCCGGGACAGAGACCTACGAGCAGTACTTC. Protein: CASSDPGTETYEQYF.

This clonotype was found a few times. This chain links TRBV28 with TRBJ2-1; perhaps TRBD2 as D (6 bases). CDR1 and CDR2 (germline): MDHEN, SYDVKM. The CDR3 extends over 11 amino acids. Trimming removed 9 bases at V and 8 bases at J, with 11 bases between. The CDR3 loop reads CASGEVYEQFF. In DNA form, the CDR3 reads TGTGCCAGTGGGGAGGTGTATGAGCAGTTCTTC. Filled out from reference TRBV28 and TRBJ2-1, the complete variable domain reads DVKVTQSSRYLVKRTGEKVFLECVQDMDHENMFWYRQDPGLGLRLIYFSYDVKMKEKGDIPEGYSVSREKKERFSLILESASTNQTSMYLCASGEVYEQFFGPGTRLTVL.

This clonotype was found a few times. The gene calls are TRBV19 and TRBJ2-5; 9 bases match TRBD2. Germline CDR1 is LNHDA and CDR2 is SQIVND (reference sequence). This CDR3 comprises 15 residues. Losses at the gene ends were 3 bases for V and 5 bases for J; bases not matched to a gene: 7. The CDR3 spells CASSISGLASETQYF. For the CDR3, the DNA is TGTGCCAGTAGTATTTCTGGACTAGCGAGTGAGACCCAGTACTTC.

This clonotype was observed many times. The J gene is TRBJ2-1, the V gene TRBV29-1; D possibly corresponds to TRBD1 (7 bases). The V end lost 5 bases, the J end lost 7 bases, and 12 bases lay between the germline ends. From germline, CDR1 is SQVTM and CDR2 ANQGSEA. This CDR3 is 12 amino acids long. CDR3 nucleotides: TGCAGCGTTAACCCAGGGGGGAATGAGCAGTTCTTC. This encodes CSVNPGGNEQFF.

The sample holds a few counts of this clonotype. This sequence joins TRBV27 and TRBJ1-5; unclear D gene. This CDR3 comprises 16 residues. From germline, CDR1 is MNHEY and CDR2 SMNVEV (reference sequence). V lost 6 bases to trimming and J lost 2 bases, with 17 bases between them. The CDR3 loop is CASSPDKGGRNQPQHF. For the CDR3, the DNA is TGTGCCAGCAGCCCCGATAAGGGAGGACGCAATCAGCCCCAGCATTTT.

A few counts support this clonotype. The CDR3 DNA is TGCAGTGCCAAAAACCCTGGCGCAGGATACGAGCAGTACTTC. This translates into CSAKNPGAGYEQYF. This sequence joins TRBV20-1 and TRBJ2-7; D is uncertain. V gave up 6 bases and J gave up 4 bases, with 19 bases separating them. CDR3 length: 14 residues. Germline V gene sequence: CDR1 DFQATT, CDR2 SNEGSKA (reference sequence).

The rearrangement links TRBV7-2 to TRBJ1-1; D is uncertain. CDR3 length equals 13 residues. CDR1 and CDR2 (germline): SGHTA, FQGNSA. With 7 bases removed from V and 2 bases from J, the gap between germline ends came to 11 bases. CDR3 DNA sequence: TGTGCCAGCACCAATGGCCCAAACACTGAAGCTTTCTTT. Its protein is CASTNGPNTEAFF.

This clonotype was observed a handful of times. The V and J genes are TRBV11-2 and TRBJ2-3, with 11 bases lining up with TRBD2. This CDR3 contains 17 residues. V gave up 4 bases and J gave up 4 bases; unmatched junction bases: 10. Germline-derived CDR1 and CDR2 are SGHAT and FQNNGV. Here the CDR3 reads CASSSPSGRPTPDTQYF. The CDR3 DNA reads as TGTGCCAGCAGCTCCCCTAGCGGGAGGCCTACCCCAGATACGCAGTATTTT.

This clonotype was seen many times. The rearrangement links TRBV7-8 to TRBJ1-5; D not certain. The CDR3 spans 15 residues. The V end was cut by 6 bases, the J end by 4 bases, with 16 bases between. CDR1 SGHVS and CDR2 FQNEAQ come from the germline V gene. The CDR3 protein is CASSFDGRNNQPQHF. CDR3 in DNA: TGTGCCAGCAGTTTCGACGGACGGAATAATCAGCCCCAGCATTTT.

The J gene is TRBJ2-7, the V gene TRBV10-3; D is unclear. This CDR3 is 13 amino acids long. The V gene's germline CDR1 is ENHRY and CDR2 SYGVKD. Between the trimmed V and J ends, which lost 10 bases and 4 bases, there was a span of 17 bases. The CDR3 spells CATAVSNIYEQYF. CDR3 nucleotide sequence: TGTGCCACCGCCGTGAGCAATATTTACGAGCAGTACTTC.

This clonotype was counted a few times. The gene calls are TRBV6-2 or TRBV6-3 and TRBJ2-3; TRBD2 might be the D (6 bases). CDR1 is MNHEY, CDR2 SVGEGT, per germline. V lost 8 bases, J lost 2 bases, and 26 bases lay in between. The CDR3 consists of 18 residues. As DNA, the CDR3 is TGTGCCAGCCGGCTGATGGGGCCGCGGGGAGACTTCACAGATACGCAGTATTTT. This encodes CASRLMGPRGDFTDTQYF.

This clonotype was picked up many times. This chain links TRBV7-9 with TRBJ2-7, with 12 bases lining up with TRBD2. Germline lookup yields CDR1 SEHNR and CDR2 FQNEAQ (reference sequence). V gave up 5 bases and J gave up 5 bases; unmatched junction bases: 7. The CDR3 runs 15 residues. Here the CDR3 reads CASSLPGLAGNEQYF. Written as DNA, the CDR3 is TGTGCCAGCAGCCTTCCAGGACTAGCGGGAAACGAGCAGTACTTC.

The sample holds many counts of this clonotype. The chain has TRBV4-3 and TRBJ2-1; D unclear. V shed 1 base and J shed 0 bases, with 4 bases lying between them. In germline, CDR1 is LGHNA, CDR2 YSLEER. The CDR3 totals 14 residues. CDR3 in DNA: TGCGCCAGCAGCCAAGGGAGCTCCTACAATGAGCAGTTCTTC. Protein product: CASSQGSSYNEQFF.

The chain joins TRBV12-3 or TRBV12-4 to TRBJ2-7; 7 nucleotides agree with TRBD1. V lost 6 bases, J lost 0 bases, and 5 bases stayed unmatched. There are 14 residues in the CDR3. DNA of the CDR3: TGTGCCAGCAGCCCCGACAGGGTCTCCTACGAGCAGTACTTC. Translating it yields CASSPDRVSYEQYF.